These 16 T cell receptor beta chains originate from one sample sequenced in a study of T cells in Graves' hyperthyroidism and ophthalmopathy. The TCR beta CDR3 regions underwent amplification using RNA transcripts as the source. With the HTBI primer set, the TCR CDR3 went through a first round of RT-PCR. TCRdb re-called the multiplex PCR reads through MiXCR, storing one row per CDR3 protein. This sample has about half a million distinct CDR3 sequences, with around 20% found just once. The sample taken for sequencing was blood. Receptors were obtained from a man aged 18-30 years with Graves' hyperthyroidism.

This clonotype was seen ten or more times. The J gene is TRBJ2-2, the V gene TRBV12-3 or TRBV12-4, with TRBD1 matching 8 bases. The CDR3 runs 16 residues. The junction had 10 bases not matched to a gene; V was cut back by 7 bases and J by 3 bases. The CDR3 bases are TGTGCCAGCAAGATACAGGGGGTGGCGGACACCGGGGAGCTGTTTTTT. It is translated as CASKIQGVADTGELFF.

This clonotype was observed at least ten times. The chain links TRBV12-3 or TRBV12-4 to TRBJ1-1; D call uncertain. The CDR3 spans 13 residues. Trimming pared 4 bases from V and 8 bases from J, leaving 14 bases between. The DNA for the CDR3 is TGTGCCAGCAGTTCTGCGCCCTGGGCCGAAGCTTTCTTT. It specifies CASSSAPWAEAFF.

This rearrangement joins TRBV18 to TRBJ1-5; D is ambiguous. Trimming cost V 3 bases and J 2 bases, with 17 bases left between them. The CDR3 has 17 amino acids. Germline V CDR1 and CDR2: KGHSH, LQKENI. The CDR3 DNA follows: TGTGCCAGCTCACCCAGCGGACTCTCTCCCGGCAATCAGCCCCAGCATTTT. This encodes CASSPSGLSPGNQPQHF. Full variable domain (missing parts from reference TRBV18 and TRBJ1-5): NAGVMQNPRHLVRRRGQEARLRCSPMKGHSHVYWYRQLPEEGLKFMVYLQKENIIDESGMPKERFSAEFPKEGPSILRIQQVVRGDSAAYFCASSPSGLSPGNQPQHFGDGTRLSIL.

This clonotype turned up a few times. The chain combines TRBV5-1 with TRBJ1-1; D possibly corresponds to TRBD1 (5 bases). This CDR3 has 14 residues. The V end was cut by 0 bases, the J end by 7 bases, with 13 bases between. CDR1 and CDR2 (germline): SGHRS, YFSETQ. Here the CDR3 reads CASSLGRETDEAFF. The CDR3 bases are TGCGCCAGCAGCTTGGGCAGGGAAACGGATGAAGCTTTCTTT.

This clonotype was picked up many times. The chain recombines TRBV11-2 with TRBJ1-2; 9 positions agree with TRBD1. V gave up 2 bases and J gave up 8 bases; unmatched junction bases: 6. The CDR3 has 14 amino acids. Per the germline V gene, CDR1 is SGHAT and CDR2 is FQNNGV. The DNA for the CDR3 is TGTGCCAGCAGCTTATACCGGGACAGGGCAGGCTACACCTTC. Protein sequence: CASSLYRDRAGYTF.

This clonotype was counted many times. The chain combines TRBV5-1 with TRBJ1-2, with 7 bases identical to TRBD1. Trimming took 4 bases from V and 4 from J; bases not matched to a gene: 10. The CDR3 spans 15 residues. Germline-derived CDR1 and CDR2 are SGHRS and YFSETQ. CDR3 amino acids: CASSLPGQHFYGYTF. The CDR3 DNA reads TGCGCCAGCAGCCTACCGGGACAGCACTTCTATGGCTACACCTTC. Based on the CDR3 plus reference TRBV5-1 and TRBJ1-2, the full variable domain is KAGVTQTPRYLIKTRGQQVTLSCSPISGHRSVSWYQQTPGQGLQFLFEYFSETQRNKGNFPGRFSGRQFSNSRSEMNVSTLELGDSALYLCASSLPGQHFYGYTFGSGTRLTVV.

This clonotype was detected many times. The chain uses TRBV28 and TRBJ1-2; D is unclear. CDR3 length: 12 residues. Germline CDR1 reads MDHEN; CDR2 reads SYDVKM. V lost 6 bases and J 7 bases, leaving 12 bases between the germline ends. CDR3: CASSLINSGYTF. DNA of the CDR3: TGTGCCAGCAGCCTCATTAATAGTGGCTACACCTTC.

This clonotype was picked up one time. A much larger clone lies a single base off, so this may be a read error. The chain uses TRBV15 and TRBJ2-2; D is perhaps TRBD1 or TRBD2 (5 bases each). The CDR3 consists of 16 residues. Germline V lookup: CDR1 LNHNV, CDR2 YYDKDF (reference sequence). CDR3 amino acids: CATSRDKGPDTGELCF. The DNA of the CDR3 is TGTGCCACCAGCAGAGATAAGGGGCCGGACACCGGGGAGCTGTGTTTT.

This clonotype was counted many times. This rearrangement joins TRBV28 to TRBJ2-2; the D is unclear. CDR3 length equals 14 residues. V lost 1 base and J lost 4, with 7 bases in between. Germline CDR1 reads MDHEN; CDR2 reads SYDVKM. This chain's CDR3 is CASSLSLGTGELFF. The DNA for the CDR3 is TGTGCCAGCAGTTTATCCCTTGGCACCGGGGAGCTGTTTTTT. The whole variable domain, filled in from reference TRBV28 and TRBJ2-2, reads DVKVTQSSRYLVKRTGEKVFLECVQDMDHENMFWYRQDPGLGLRLIYFSYDVKMKEKGDIPEGYSVSREKKERFSLILESASTNQTSMYLCASSLSLGTGELFFGEGSRLTVL.

This clonotype was detected many times. V gene TRBV11-2 combines with J gene TRBJ1-1; tentative D call: TRBD1 (6 bases). The V gene's germline CDR1 is SGHAT and CDR2 FQNNGV. There are 16 residues in the CDR3. V gave up 5 bases and J gave up 4 bases, with 20 bases separating them. The CDR3 loop is CASSPGGRGRITEAFF. For the CDR3, the DNA is TGTGCCAGCAGCCCAGGAGGGAGGGGGAGGATCACTGAAGCTTTCTTT.

The V gene is TRBV7-3, the J gene TRBJ1-6; D possibly corresponds to TRBD1 (6 bases). CDR1 and CDR2 from the germline V gene are SGHTA and FQGTGA. The germline V and J ends were trimmed by 1 base and 6 bases, with 16 bases remaining between them. The CDR3 runs to 17 residues. The CDR3 DNA follows: TGTGCCAGCAGCTTAAGTCTCTCGGGACACCGTAATTCACCCCTCCACTTT. Encoded protein: CASSLSLSGHRNSPLHF.

This clonotype was detected only a few times. The chain carries TRBV20-1 and TRBJ2-7; D tentatively reads TRBD1 or TRBD2 (5 bases each). Trimming left V 6 bases short and J 9 bases short, with 18 bases between. The CDR3 is made up of 12 amino acids. The germline V gene encodes CDR1 DFQATT and CDR2 SNEGSKA (reference sequence). The CDR3 loop is CSANRDRSGQYF. The CDR3, as DNA: TGCAGTGCCAACCGGGACCGATCGGGGCAGTACTTC.

This clonotype was counted many times. In DNA, the CDR3 is TGTGCCAGCCAAACCTACAGGGGTGACTACGAGCAGTACTTC. This gives the protein CASQTYRGDYEQYF. The chain employs TRBV2 and TRBJ2-7; 7 bases map to TRBD1. The V segment lost 8 bases and the J segment 3 bases; nucleotides outside the gene matches: 10. The CDR3 contains 14 residues. CDR1 is SNHLY, CDR2 FYNNEI, per germline.

At least ten counts were recorded for this clonotype. Lacking the conserved final phenylalanine or tryptophan, this CDR3 likely reflects a read error. The chain combines TRBV6-1 with TRBJ1-5, with 8 bases aligning to TRBD1. Trimming at V came to 8 bases and at J to 3 bases, leaving 3 bases not matched to a gene. Germline CDR1 and CDR2: MNHNS and SASEGT. This CDR3 is built from 13 residues. The CDR3 region has the DNA TGTGCCAGCGGACAGGGCAACAATCAGCCCCAGCATCTT. Residues: CASGQGNNQPQHL.

This clonotype has just a few counts. A read error may produce the germline difference seen at one junction end. The rearrangement joins TRBV6-1 to TRBJ2-2, with 8 bases fitting TRBD2. This CDR3 is built from 15 residues. Per germline, CDR1 MNHNS and CDR2 SASEGT. CDR3 sequence (DNA): TGTGCCAGCGGCCGGGGGGGGGCCGGCACCGGGGAGCTGTCTTTT. This codes for CASGRGGAGTGELSF.

This clonotype has a count of ten or more. One end of the junction is discordant with germline, which a read error may explain. The chain uses TRBV9 and TRBJ1-1; D uncertain. The CDR3 has 14 amino acids. Germline lookup yields CDR1 SGDLS and CDR2 YYNGEE. As DNA, the CDR3 is TGTGCCAGCAGCGTAGTTCGAGGGAACACTGAAGCCTTCTTT. Amino acid sequence: CASSVVRGNTEAFF.